This TCR beta chain was observed in a study of blood T cells in healthy people across ages. Trimming took off 2 bases at V and 5 bases at J, with 16 bases between the two ends. Germline V CDR1 and CDR2: MDHEN, SYDVKM. The CDR3 covers 15 residues. Each donor's blood draw was roughly 10 milliliters of peripheral blood. Alongside a J-beta primer mix, a sample-barcoded 5' primer served in a second PCR lasting about 7 to 12 cycles. Via MiXCR, TCRdb re-called the 5' RACE reads, giving one row per CDR3 protein. The sample consists of about 780,000 distinct CDR3 sequences, around a quarter of them appearing once. These data also featured in a second study, about T cells of mothers and their children. That work contributes: Persistent microchimeric T cell clones were not found at ~100 per million sensitivity.

Sequencing was carried out using blood. This clonotype was sampled from a boy younger than 18 in good health. The chain uses TRBV28 and TRBJ2-7, with D hard to call. The CDR3 DNA sequence: TGTGCCAGCAGTTTAGATTGGCAGAATGGGCACGAGCAGTACTTC. Translating gives CASSLDWQNGHEQYF.